These 17 T cell receptor beta chains were sequenced from one sample in a study of cytomegalovirus exposure and HLA in healthy donors. Researchers ran the PCR with 60 Vbeta and 13 Jbeta primers. Assay used: immunoSEQ multiplex PCR; TCRdb lists only in-frame clones, some missing. The sample lists 150,000 to 200,000 clones; 80% to 85% were seen once. Sequences were obtained from PBMCs. The receptor source for this set is a woman in her thirties or forties in good health and CMV-seronegative.

This clone was picked up a small number of times. J is TRBJ1-1 and V is TRBV7-2; tentatively, D is TRBD1 (6 bases). Germline V CDR1 and CDR2: SGHTA, FQGNSA. This CDR3 has 14 residues. The V end lost 1 base, the J end lost 12 bases, and 18 bases lay between the germline ends. CDR3 nucleotides: TGTGCCAGCAGCTTAGACCCCGGACAGCCGAGGCCTTTCTTT. It yields the protein CASSLDPGQPRPFF. Together with reference TRBV7-2 and TRBJ1-1, the CDR3 gives the full variable domain: GAGVSQSPSNKVTEKGKDVELRCDPISGHTALYWYRQSLGQGLEFLIYFQGNSAPDKSGLPSDRFSAERTGGSVSTLTIQRTQQEDSAVYLCASSLDPGQPRPFFGQGTRLTVV.

This chain uses TRBV5-6 with TRBJ2-3; TRBD2 aligns across 9 bases. J lost 2 bases, V lost 4 bases, and 8 bases had no gene match. CDR1 SGHDT and CDR2 YYEEEE come from the germline V gene. The CDR3 is 16 residues long. DNA for the CDR3: TGTGCCAGCAGCCGAAACCTAGCGGGGTTCACAGATACGCAGTATTTT. This sequence encodes CASSRNLAGFTDTQYF.

The rearrangement uses TRBV2 and TRBJ2-1, with D unresolved. V lost 6 bases and J 9 bases, leaving 9 bases between the germline ends. The CDR3 extends over 11 amino acids. The germline V gene encodes CDR1 SNHLY and CDR2 FYNNEI. CDR3 sequence reads: CASRRELEQFF. In DNA, the CDR3 is TGTGCCAGCAGAAGAGAACTTGAGCAGTTCTTC.

J is TRBJ2-2 and V is TRBV6-5; possible D gene TRBD2, 5 bases. V was clipped by 6 bases and J by 7 bases, with 6 bases between them. The CDR3 length is 11 residues. Germline V gene sequence: CDR1 MNHEY, CDR2 SVGAGI. CDR3 residues: CASRADGELFF. The CDR3, as DNA: TGTGCCAGCAGAGCGGACGGGGAGCTGTTTTTT.

The chain recombines TRBV18 with TRBJ1-2; a weak D match, TRBD1 (6 bases). The CDR3 length is 13 residues. The V end was cut by 5 bases, the J end by 5 bases, with 12 bases between. Per germline, CDR1 KGHSH and CDR2 LQKENI. CDR3 protein: CASSFDRIYGYTF. The CDR3 nucleotides are TGTGCCAGCTCATTTGACAGGATATATGGCTACACCTTC.

A few counts support this clone. For the CDR3, the DNA is TGCGCCAGCAGCTTGGCCAGGGGGCTTGCAACTAATGAAAAACTGTTTTTT. This sequence encodes CASSLARGLATNEKLFF. The genes are TRBV5-1 and TRBJ1-4; 8 bases fit TRBD1. The CDR3 loop spans 17 amino acids. After removal of 0 bases from V and 0 bases from J, the junction contained 4 bases not matched to a gene. Germline CDR1 reads SGHRS; CDR2 reads YFSETQ.

The chain has TRBV9 and TRBJ2-3; D might be TRBD2 (6 bases). V lost 0 bases, J lost 0 bases, and 14 bases lay in between. The CDR3 has 17 amino acids. CDR1 is SGDLS, CDR2 YYNGEE, per germline. CDR3 sequence reads: CASSVAPAGYSTDTQYF. The CDR3 DNA follows: TGTGCCAGCAGCGTAGCTCCAGCGGGTTACAGCACAGATACGCAGTATTTT.

The V and J genes are TRBV2 and TRBJ2-2, with 10 nucleotides matching TRBD2. Germline V gene data show CDR1 as SNHLY and CDR2 as FYNNEI. CDR3 length: 14 amino acids. Trimming removed 7 bases from V and 7 bases from J; junction bases left unmatched: 6. Here the CDR3 DNA reads TGTGCCAGCAACCCTAGCGGGAGAGTCGGGGAGCTGTTTTTT. Its protein is CASNPSGRVGELFF. Looking up the rest from reference TRBV2 and TRBJ2-2 gives the full variable domain: EPEVTQTPSHQVTQMGQEVILRCVPISNHLYFYWYRQILGQKVEFLVSFYNNEISEKSEIFDDQFSVERPDGSNFTLKIRSTKLEDSAMYFCASNPSGRVGELFFGEGSRLTVL.

The rearrangement joins TRBV18 to TRBJ2-5; possibly TRBD1 for D (6 bases). Germline V lookup: CDR1 KGHSH, CDR2 LQKENI. V shed 2 bases and J shed 2 bases, with 15 bases lying between them. This CDR3 is 16 amino acids long. The CDR3 loop is CASSPRGSPPQETQYF. Written as DNA, the CDR3 is TGTGCCAGCTCACCAAGGGGGAGCCCCCCACAAGAGACCCAGTACTTC. The whole variable domain, filled in from reference TRBV18 and TRBJ2-5, reads NAGVMQNPRHLVRRRGQEARLRCSPMKGHSHVYWYRQLPEEGLKFMVYLQKENIIDESGMPKERFSAEFPKEGPSILRIQQVVRGDSAAYFCASSPRGSPPQETQYFGPGTRLLVL.

Concerning this clone itself: Distinct nucleotide sequences in the sample also encode this CDR3. J is TRBJ1-3 and V is TRBV19; the D is unclear. The CDR3 is 14 residues long. Trimming stripped 3 bases from V and 2 bases from J, with 8 bases between. Germline V gene data show CDR1 as LNHDA and CDR2 as SQIVND (reference sequence). CDR3 coding DNA: TGTGCCAGTAGTATTGCTGGAGCTGGAAACACCATATATTTT. Encoded protein: CASSIAGAGNTIYF. Filled out from reference TRBV19 and TRBJ1-3, the complete variable domain reads DGGITQSPKYLFRKEGQNVTLSCEQNLNHDAMYWYRQDPGQGLRLIYYSQIVNDFQKGDIAEGYSVSREKKESFPLTVTSAQKNPTAFYLCASSIAGAGNTIYFGEGSWLTVV.

The chain joins TRBV7-9 to TRBJ1-1; possibly TRBD1 for D (5 bases). This CDR3 contains 13 residues. Germline V lookup: CDR1 SEHNR, CDR2 FQNEAQ (reference sequence). The V and J ends lost 4 bases and 10 bases respectively, with 16 bases between them. CDR3 residues: CASSSSGRQGAFF. The CDR3 bases are TGTGCCAGCAGCTCCTCGGGGAGGCAGGGAGCTTTCTTT. The entire variable domain, with the rest obtained from reference TRBV7-9 and TRBJ1-1, is as follows: DTGVSQNPRHKITKRGQNVTFRCDPISEHNRLYWYRQTLGQGPEFLTYFQNEAQLEKSRLLSDRFSAERPKGSFSTLEIQRTEQGDSAMYLCASSSSGRQGAFFGQGTRLTVV.

The rearrangement links TRBV27 to TRBJ2-6; D possibly corresponds to TRBD2 (6 bases). Germline loops: CDR1 MNHEY, CDR2 SMNVEV (reference sequence). CDR3 length equals 18 residues. Trimming left V 2 bases short and J 2 bases short, with 16 bases between. The CDR3 nucleotides are TGTGCCAGCAGTTTAAGGGGATTCGGGGGTACTGGGGCCAACGTCCTGACTTTC. Translation gives CASSLRGFGGTGANVLTF. Variable domain in full (rest from reference TRBV27 and TRBJ2-6): EAQVTQNPRYLITVTGKKLTVTCSQNMNHEYMSWYRQDPGLGLRQIYYSMNVEVTDKGDVPEGYKVSRKEKRNFPLILESPSPNQTSLYFCASSLRGFGGTGANVLTFGAGSRLTVL.

This chain uses TRBV5-1 with TRBJ2-2; TRBD2 matches 7 bases. The CDR3 totals 15 residues. V was pared by 7 bases and J by 2 bases, with 8 bases of the junction left unmatched. CDR1 SGHRS and CDR2 YFSETQ come from the germline V gene. CDR3 loop: CASPREAGNTGELFF. CDR3 nucleotide sequence: TGCGCCAGCCCCCGGGAAGCGGGAAACACCGGGGAGCTGTTTTTT.

This clone was picked up a small number of times. V and J are TRBV4-3 and TRBJ2-7; a weak D match, TRBD1 (6 bases). V lost 0 bases and J 5 bases, leaving 14 bases between the germline ends. The CDR3 loop spans 15 amino acids. Per germline, CDR1 LGHNA and CDR2 YSLEER. The CDR3, as DNA: TGCGCCAGCAGCCAAGATCGAACAGGGTATGACGAGCAGTACTTC. Encoded protein: CASSQDRTGYDEQYF.

This clone occurred a few times. The chain employs TRBV10-3 and TRBJ1-1; TRBD1 aligns across 7 bases. This CDR3 is built from 13 residues. Germline V gives CDR1 ENHRY, CDR2 SYGVKD. With 3 bases clipped from V and 7 bases from J, the junction kept 5 bases outside the gene matches. The CDR3 sequence is CAISDRGYGEAFF. Here the CDR3 DNA reads TGTGCCATCAGTGACAGGGGGTACGGTGAAGCTTTCTTT.

DNA of the CDR3: TGTGCCAGCAGTGAGTACGGCGGGAGCCCCTACAATGAGCAGTTCTTC. As protein: CASSEYGGSPYNEQFF. The genes are TRBV2 and TRBJ2-1; 7 bases map to TRBD2. Germline CDR1 and CDR2: SNHLY and FYNNEI. The V segment lost 3 bases and the J segment 2 bases; nucleotides outside the gene matches: 7. This CDR3 has 16 amino acids. The complete variable domain, with remaining parts taken from reference TRBV2 and TRBJ2-1, reads EPEVTQTPSHQVTQMGQEVILRCVPISNHLYFYWYRQILGQKVEFLVSFYNNEISEKSEIFDDQFSVERPDGSNFTLKIRSTKLEDSAMYFCASSEYGGSPYNEQFFGPGTRLTVL.

The rearrangement links TRBV29-1 to TRBJ2-2; 7 nucleotides align to TRBD2. Trimming took 7 bases from V and 1 from J; bases not matched to a gene: 9. From germline, CDR1 is SQVTM and CDR2 ANQGSEA. The CDR3 has 15 amino acids. The CDR3 loop reads CSARAGGRNTGELFF. Written as DNA, the CDR3 is TGCAGCGCGCGGGCGGGCGGGAGGAACACCGGGGAGCTGTTTTTT.